This is a list of T cell receptor beta chains from one sample in a study of T and B cells in COVID-19 patients. TCRdb itself ran the multiplex PCR reads through MiXCR, one entry per CDR3 protein. The data hold around 6,000 distinct CDR3 sequences, with 27% observed a single time. The material sequenced was blood. The receptors here all came from a human donor with active COVID-19. The donor label of this sample is uncertain. Each CDR3 is given with its conserved first and last residue. The D gene is left open where the match is weak. Where a row states a size, it is once, few, many or the class of an expanded clone; other rows omit it.

CDR3: CASSIGGAGANVLTF
DNA: TGTGCCAGTAGTATAGGAGGGGCTGGGGCCAACGTCCTGACTTTC
length: 15
J: TRBJ2-6
D: NA
size: medium-sized
V: TRBV19

CDR3: CASTAGRGNYGYTF
DNA: TGTGCCAGTACCGCAGGGCGGGGGAACTATGGCTACACCTTC
length: 14
J: TRBJ1-2
D: NA
size: medium-sized
V: TRBV19

CDR3: CASSDLGVAGGPGGNEQFF
DNA: TGTGCCAGCAGTGACTTGGGGGTAGCGGGAGGGCCCGGCGGAAATGAGCAGTTCTTC
length: 19
J: TRBJ2-1
D: TRBD2
size: NA
V: TRBV6-4

CDR3: CASSVEGQGYGYTF
DNA: TGTGCCAGCAGCGTAGAAGGACAGGGTTATGGCTACACCTTC
length: 14
J: TRBJ1-2
D: TRBD1
size: NA
V: TRBV9

CDR3: CASSPQGATDTQYF
DNA: TGTGCCAGCAGCCCACAGGGGGCGACAGATACGCAGTATTTT
length: 14
J: TRBJ2-3
D: TRBD1
size: few
V: TRBV6-2/TRBV6-3

CDR3: CASGERETQYF
DNA: TGTGCCAGCGGGGAGAGAGAGACCCAGTACTTC
length: 11
J: TRBJ2-5
D: NA
size: medium-sized
V: TRBV6-2/TRBV6-3

CDR3: CASSLVRGGAVDEQYF
DNA: TGTGCCAGCAGCTTAGTTAGGGGGGGCGCGGTCGACGAGCAGTACTTC
length: 16
J: TRBJ2-7
D: NA
size: NA
V: TRBV11-3

CDR3: CASSLGGSGSGELFF
DNA: TGTGCCAGCAGCTTGGGTGGGAGCGGTTCCGGGGAGCTGTTTTTT
length: 15
J: TRBJ2-2
D: NA
size: medium-sized
V: TRBV5-4

CDR3: CASRQGTDGNTIYF
DNA: TGTGCCAGCAGGCAGGGGACCGACGGAAACACCATATATTTT
length: 14
J: TRBJ1-3
D: NA
size: few
V: TRBV6-5

CDR3: CASSLAPSGVQETQYF
DNA: TGTGCCAGCAGCTTGGCCCCTAGCGGGGTTCAAGAGACCCAGTACTTC
length: 16
J: TRBJ2-5
D: TRBD2
size: medium-sized
V: TRBV5-5

CDR3: CASSIHRDGYTF
DNA: TGTGCCAGTAGTATACATAGGGATGGCTACACCTTC
length: 12
J: TRBJ1-2
D: NA
size: medium-sized
V: TRBV19

CDR3: CASSPVPTGSGANVLTF
DNA: TGTGCCAGCTCACCTGTACCTACGGGCTCTGGGGCCAACGTCCTGACTTTC
length: 17
J: TRBJ2-6
D: NA
size: medium-sized
V: TRBV18

CDR3: CASSYPGETQYF
DNA: TGTGCCAGCAGTTACCCGGGGGAGACCCAGTACTTC
length: 12
J: TRBJ2-5
D: NA
size: medium-sized
V: TRBV6-5

CDR3: CASTPLAGGSGANVLTF
DNA: TGTGCCAGCACCCCACTAGCGGGGGGCTCTGGGGCCAACGTCCTGACTTTC
length: 17
J: TRBJ2-6
D: TRBD2
size: medium-sized
V: TRBV12-3/TRBV12-4

CDR3: CASSLFTGELFF
DNA: TGTGCCAGCAGCTTATTTACCGGGGAGCTGTTTTTT
length: 12
J: TRBJ2-2
D: NA
size: few
V: TRBV7-9

CDR3: CASTRTSGGPGPNIQYF
DNA: TGTGCCAGCACTCGGACTAGCGGGGGGCCCGGACCAAACATTCAGTACTTC
length: 17
J: TRBJ2-4
D: TRBD2
size: medium-sized
V: TRBV6-5

CDR3: CAWSVQGLNGYTF
DNA: TGTGCCTGGAGTGTGCAGGGTTTGAATGGCTACACCTTC
length: 13
J: TRBJ1-2
D: NA
size: few
V: TRBV30

CDR3: CASSWTLGTSGYNEQFF
DNA: TGCGCCAGCAGCTGGACCCTCGGGACTAGCGGTTACAATGAGCAGTTCTTC
length: 17
J: TRBJ2-1
D: TRBD2
size: NA
V: TRBV5-1

CDR3: CASSRSGRVSYNEQFF
DNA: TGTGCCAGCAGTCGTAGCGGGAGAGTATCCTACAATGAGCAGTTCTTC
length: 16
J: TRBJ2-1
D: TRBD2
size: medium-sized
V: TRBV11-3

CDR3: CASSPLAVPTDTQYF
DNA: TGTGCCAGCAGCCCGCTAGCGGTTCCCACAGATACGCAGTATTTT
length: 15
J: TRBJ2-3
D: TRBD2
size: NA
V: TRBV11-3

CDR3: CASSDPTGGELFF
DNA: TGTGCCAGCAGTGATCCTACCGGCGGGGAGCTGTTTTTT
length: 13
J: TRBJ2-2
D: NA
size: medium-sized
V: TRBV6-5

CDR3: CASSYLGQGFVTF
DNA: TGTGCCAGCAGTTACTTGGGACAGGGGTTTGTCACCTTC
length: 13
J: TRBJ1-2
D: TRBD1
size: NA
V: TRBV6-5

CDR3: CASSYEGRGTEAFF
DNA: TGTGCCAGCAGTTACGAGGGGAGGGGGACTGAAGCTTTCTTT
length: 14
J: TRBJ1-1
D: NA
size: few
V: TRBV6-5

CDR3: CSVEGTSGRQSPYEQYF
DNA: TGCAGCGTTGAAGGCACTAGCGGGCGTCAGTCCCCCTACGAGCAGTACTTC
length: 17
J: TRBJ2-7
D: TRBD2
size: medium-sized
V: TRBV29-1

CDR3: CASIGPIGKTEAFF
DNA: TGTGCCAGCATCGGCCCAATAGGGAAGACTGAAGCTTTCTTT
length: 14
J: TRBJ1-1
D: NA
size: few
V: TRBV6-5

CDR3: CASSFTGTYEQYF
DNA: TGTGCCAGTAGTTTCACAGGGACCTACGAGCAGTACTTC
length: 13
J: TRBJ2-7
D: NA
size: medium-sized
V: TRBV19

CDR3: CGGSGQGAGGYTF
DNA: TGCGGTGGTTCCGGACAGGGGGCAGGTGGCTACACCTTC
length: 13
J: TRBJ1-2
D: TRBD1
size: few
V: TRBV29-1

CDR3: CASSLGGYTNYGYTF
DNA: TGTGCCAGCAGCTTGGGAGGTTATACTAACTATGGCTACACCTTC
length: 15
J: TRBJ1-2
D: NA
size: NA
V: TRBV11-3

CDR3: CATSDSYRNSNQPQHF
DNA: TGTGCCACCAGTGATTCCTACAGAAATAGCAATCAGCCCCAGCATTTT
length: 16
J: TRBJ1-5
D: NA
size: once
V: TRBV24-1

CDR3: CASSLGLRRPGYTF
DNA: TGTGCCAGCAGCTTAGGCCTGAGGAGACCCGGCTACACCTTC
length: 14
J: TRBJ1-2
D: NA
size: few
V: TRBV13

CDR3: CASSPGTSGGPNTGELFF
DNA: TGTGCCAGCAGCCCCGGGACTAGCGGGGGGCCAAACACCGGGGAGCTGTTTTTT
length: 18
J: TRBJ2-2
D: TRBD2
size: medium-sized
V: TRBV5-4

CDR3: CASSTATGPVNTEAFF
DNA: TGTGCCAGCAGCACAGCGACAGGGCCGGTGAACACTGAAGCTTTCTTT
length: 16
J: TRBJ1-1
D: TRBD1
size: few
V: TRBV5-4

CDR3: CASSQRTGSTEAFF
DNA: TGCGCCAGCAGCCAAAGGACAGGTAGCACTGAAGCTTTCTTT
length: 14
J: TRBJ1-1
D: TRBD1
size: NA
V: TRBV4-1

CDR3: CASSYVGVPNTEAFF
DNA: TGTGCCAGCAGTTACGTGGGAGTTCCGAACACTGAAGCTTTCTTT
length: 15
J: TRBJ1-1
D: NA
size: few
V: TRBV6-6

CDR3: CASSSGMGRASEQFF
DNA: TGTGCCAGCAGCTCTGGGATGGGCAGGGCTAGTGAGCAGTTCTTC
length: 15
J: TRBJ2-1
D: NA
size: medium-sized
V: TRBV5-4

CDR3: CASSPAPSGDYEQYF
DNA: TGTGCCAGCAGTCCAGCGCCTAGCGGGGACTACGAGCAGTACTTC
length: 15
J: TRBJ2-7
D: TRBD2
size: medium-sized
V: TRBV12-3/TRBV12-4

CDR3: CASSSGTGQRETQYF
DNA: TGCGCCAGCTCTTCCGGGACAGGGCAGCGAGAGACCCAGTACTTC
length: 15
J: TRBJ2-5
D: TRBD1
size: NA
V: TRBV5-1

CDR3: CAISEGVNTEAFF
DNA: TGTGCCATCAGTGAGGGGGTAAACACTGAAGCTTTCTTT
length: 13
J: TRBJ1-1
D: NA
size: NA
V: TRBV10-3

CDR3: CASSTLRGTSGNNEQFF
DNA: TGTGCCAGTAGTACCTTAAGGGGTACTAGCGGCAACAATGAGCAGTTCTTC
length: 17
J: TRBJ2-1
D: TRBD2
size: medium-sized
V: TRBV19

CDR3: CASSPPSAYNEQFF
DNA: TGTGCCAGCAGTCCCCCTAGCGCATACAATGAGCAGTTCTTC
length: 14
J: TRBJ2-1
D: NA
size: medium-sized
V: TRBV11-3

CDR3: CSARAAHTEAFF
DNA: TGCAGTGCTAGGGCAGCCCACACTGAAGCTTTCTTT
length: 12
J: TRBJ1-1
D: NA
size: NA
V: TRBV20-1

CDR3: CASSLAGQGTGELFF
DNA: TGTGCCAGCAGCTTAGCGGGACAGGGGACCGGGGAGCTGTTTTTT
length: 15
J: TRBJ2-2
D: TRBD1
size: NA
V: TRBV7-2

CDR3: CASSFGQGILNTEAFF
DNA: TGCGCCAGCAGCTTCGGACAGGGGATTTTGAACACTGAAGCTTTCTTT
length: 16
J: TRBJ1-1
D: TRBD1
size: NA
V: TRBV5-1

CDR3: CASSLRGDKGGIQYF
DNA: TGTGCCAGCAGCCTAAGAGGGGACAAGGGGGGCATTCAGTACTTC
length: 15
J: TRBJ2-4
D: NA
size: few
V: TRBV7-2

CDR3: CASSLPLGPANYGYTF
DNA: TGTGCCAGCAGCTTACCTCTGGGGCCAGCTAACTATGGCTACACCTTC
length: 16
J: TRBJ1-2
D: NA
size: few
V: TRBV5-4

CDR3: CAISDLGLAVEQYF
DNA: TGTGCCATCAGTGACCTGGGACTAGCGGTCGAGCAGTACTTC
length: 14
J: TRBJ2-7
D: TRBD2
size: few
V: TRBV10-3

CDR3: CASSITPQGNTEAFF
DNA: TGTGCCAGTAGTATCACCCCACAGGGGAACACTGAAGCTTTCTTT
length: 15
J: TRBJ1-1
D: NA
size: medium-sized
V: TRBV19

CDR3: CASTRSGGLEEKLFF
DNA: TGTGCCAGCACCCGATCGGGGGGCTTGGAAGAAAAACTGTTTTTT
length: 15
J: TRBJ1-4
D: NA
size: NA
V: TRBV6-5

CDR3: CASSTLAGGFSEQFF
DNA: TGTGCCAGCAGCACACTAGCGGGAGGTTTCAGTGAGCAGTTCTTC
length: 15
J: TRBJ2-1
D: TRBD2
size: medium-sized
V: TRBV6-2/TRBV6-3

CDR3: CASKGAGALYEQYF
DNA: TGTGCCAGCAAGGGGGCGGGAGCTTTATACGAGCAGTACTTC
length: 14
J: TRBJ2-7
D: NA
size: few
V: TRBV12-3/TRBV12-4

CDR3: CSALGAGGTTNEKLFF
DNA: TGCAGTGCCCTCGGGGCAGGAGGGACAACTAATGAAAAACTGTTTTTT
length: 16
J: TRBJ1-4
D: NA
size: NA
V: TRBV20-1

CDR3: CASSRDILENQPQHF
DNA: TGTGCCAGCTCACGGGACATCCTAGAGAATCAGCCCCAGCATTTT
length: 15
J: TRBJ1-5
D: NA
size: few
V: TRBV18

CDR3: CASSRGTSFQYEQYF
DNA: TGTGCCAGCAGCCGCGGGACATCGTTCCAATACGAGCAGTACTTC
length: 15
J: TRBJ2-7
D: NA
size: NA
V: TRBV7-9

CDR3: CASSADHGDTEAFF
DNA: TGTGCCAGTAGTGCGGACCACGGGGACACTGAAGCTTTCTTT
length: 14
J: TRBJ1-1
D: NA
size: medium-sized
V: TRBV19